One sample yielded the 22 T cell receptor beta chains listed below, sequenced in a study of blood T cells in healthy people across ages. The authors ran a second PCR of roughly 6 to 12 cycles using a sample-barcoded 5' primer and a J-beta primer mix. TCRdb itself ran the 5' RACE reads through MiXCR, one entry per CDR3 protein. Of 650,000 to 900,000 distinct CDR3 sequences in the sample, 62% were seen once. The sequenced sample consisted of blood. Every receptor here comes from a man under 40 in good health.

A single count supports this clonotype. The rearrangement links TRBV20-1 to TRBJ2-3; TRBD2 agrees at 7 bases. V shed 5 bases, J shed 4 bases, and the junction held 15 bases outside the gene matches. The CDR3 is 16 residues long. Germline CDR1 is DFQATT and CDR2 is SNEGSKA (reference sequence). CDR3: CSAQKTAGLGADTQYF. The CDR3 region has the DNA TGCAGTGCTCAGAAGACCGCAGGACTAGGGGCAGATACGCAGTATTTT.

The table lists this clonotype with many counts. The rearrangement uses TRBV10-2 and TRBJ2-3, with TRBD1 as a possible D gene (6 bases). The V and J ends lost 4 bases and 4 bases respectively, with 24 bases between them. Germline CDR1 and CDR2: WSHSY and SAAADI. CDR3 length: 18 residues. CDR3 sequence (DNA): TGCGCCAGCAGTGTACCCAGAATCCAGGGGAATGGCGCAGATACGCAGTATTTT. This gives the protein CASSVPRIQGNGADTQYF.

This clonotype was seen a handful of times. The chain links TRBV4-2 to TRBJ1-2; possible D gene TRBD1, 5 bases. This CDR3 is built from 15 residues. Germline V gene data show CDR1 as LGHNA and CDR2 as YNFKEQ. Trimming removed 0 bases from V and 4 bases from J, with 12 bases in between. The CDR3, as DNA: TGTGCCAGCAGCCAAGAGGAGCAGAGGGGCTATGGCTACACCTTC. Translated, it gives CASSQEEQRGYGYTF.

This clonotype was found a few times. The chain couples TRBV6-6 to TRBJ2-3; D not resolved. The CDR3 runs to 11 residues. Germline assignment: CDR1 MNHNY and CDR2 SVGAGI (reference sequence). V dropped 8 bases and J dropped 5 bases, with 8 bases sitting between them. The CDR3 region has the DNA TGTGCCAGCGCAGTTGGAGATACGCAGTATTTT. Translation gives CASAVGDTQYF.

The chain carries TRBV9 and TRBJ2-1; the D gene is possibly TRBD2 (7 bases). Germline V gene data show CDR1 as SGDLS and CDR2 as YYNGEE. The CDR3 sequence is 14 residues long. The V end lost 7 bases, the J end lost 1 base, and 12 bases lay between the germline ends. CDR3 DNA: TGTGCCAGCGGGGGGCGGGGGTCCTACAATGAGCAGTTCTTC. It encodes CASGGRGSYNEQFF.

This clonotype turned up a few times. The chain joins TRBV4-3 to TRBJ2-1, with a tentative D call TRBD2 (7 bases). Trimming removed 11 bases at V and 10 bases at J, with 15 bases between. CDR1 LGHNA and CDR2 YSLEER come from the germline V gene. The CDR3 sequence is 11 residues long. The CDR3 sequence is CASRAGAEQFF. The CDR3 DNA follows: TGCGCCTCTAGGGCGGGGGCCGAGCAGTTCTTC.

This clonotype occurred a few times. The chain links TRBV5-1 to TRBJ2-7; D gene unclear. Trimming shortened V by 3 bases and J by 2 bases, and 12 bases separated the two germline ends. The CDR3 is 14 residues long. The germline V gene has CDR1 SGHRS and CDR2 YFSETQ. CDR3 residues: CASSSDKIAYEQYF. In DNA, the CDR3 is TGCGCCAGCAGCTCGGATAAGATTGCCTACGAGCAGTACTTC.

This clonotype was seen a handful of times. The chain links TRBV5-4 to TRBJ2-5, with 10 positions matching TRBD2. CDR1 is SGHNT and CDR2 is YYREEE in the germline V gene (reference sequence). The V segment lost 4 bases and the J segment 5 bases; nucleotides outside the gene matches: 8. The CDR3 is made up of 15 amino acids. The CDR3 here is CASSPQRGGQETQYF. The DNA for the CDR3 is TGTGCCAGCAGCCCCCAGCGGGGGGGCCAGGAGACCCAGTACTTC.

This chain links TRBV30 with TRBJ1-4; D gene ambiguous. Deletions cut 3 bases from V and 0 bases from J, with 8 bases between. This CDR3 region has 14 residues. The germline V gene has CDR1 GTSNPN and CDR2 SVGIG (reference sequence). In DNA, the CDR3 is TGTGCCTGGAGAAAACCAGCAACTAATGAAAAACTGTTTTTT. It is translated as CAWRKPATNEKLFF.

This clonotype was counted a single time. The gene calls are TRBV20-1 and TRBJ2-1; 14 nucleotides match TRBD2. V gave up 5 bases and J gave up 7 bases; unmatched junction bases: 13. The CDR3 has 17 amino acids. Germline V lookup: CDR1 DFQATT, CDR2 SNEGSKA (reference sequence). The CDR3 sequence: CSAPGTSGGNRGNEQFF. CDR3 DNA: TGCAGTGCTCCCGGGACTAGCGGGGGCAATAGGGGGAATGAGCAGTTCTTC.

This clonotype was observed a handful of times. The J gene is TRBJ2-5, the V gene TRBV20-1, with 10 bases lining up with TRBD2. The length of the CDR3 is 14 residues. The trim removed 5 bases at V and 7 bases at J, leaving 10 bases unmatched. Germline V gives CDR1 DFQATT, CDR2 SNEGSKA (reference sequence). The DNA for the CDR3 is TGCAGTGCTCTCCCCGTATCTAGCGGGGGGACCCAGTACTTC. Translation gives CSALPVSSGGTQYF.

This clonotype was found a few times. The chain has TRBV4-1 and TRBJ1-6, with D perhaps TRBD1 (6 bases). CDR3 length: 14 amino acids. CDR1 and CDR2 from the germline V gene are MGHRA and YSYEKL. V was trimmed by 1 base and J by 10 bases, leaving 11 bases between them. The CDR3 DNA sequence: TGCGCCAGCAGCCAAGCTGGGGGCGGCTCACCCCTCCACTTT. Its translation is CASSQAGGGSPLHF.

Comment on this clonotype: A junction end diverges from the germline sequence, so it may reflect a read error. The V gene is TRBV14, the J gene TRBJ2-6; D is uncertain. Per the germline V gene, CDR1 is SGHDN and CDR2 is FVKESK. The CDR3 has 17 residues. CDR3 in amino acids: CASSQDSGEAGTNVLTF. CDR3 nucleotides: TGTGCCAGCAGCCAAGATTCCGGAGAGGCTGGGACCAACGTCCTGACTTTC.

V usage is TRBV27 and J usage is TRBJ2-1, with 10 positions matching TRBD1. The CDR3 is 16 residues long. The germline CDR1 and CDR2 sequences are MNHEY and SMNVEV (reference sequence). J was trimmed by 8 bases and V by 5 bases; bases with no gene match: 12. CDR3 region: CASSPLRTGGMDEQFF. The CDR3 bases are TGTGCCAGCAGTCCCTTGAGGACAGGGGGAATGGATGAGCAGTTCTTC.

This rearrangement joins TRBV5-1 to TRBJ1-2, with D uncertain. Germline CDR1 reads SGHRS; CDR2 reads YFSETQ. This CDR3 is built from 15 residues. Trimming took 0 bases from V and 0 from J, leaving 9 bases between them. The CDR3 nucleotides read TGCGCCAGCAGCTTGGTACAGACGGCTAACTATGGCTACACCTTC. Amino acids: CASSLVQTANYGYTF.

The chain uses TRBV10-3 and TRBJ2-5, with D unclear. The CDR3 sequence is 13 residues long. Germline CDR1 and CDR2: ENHRY and SYGVKD. V dropped 0 bases and J dropped 5 bases, with 7 bases sitting between them. DNA for the CDR3: TGTGCCATCAGTGAGTCGACCAGGGAGACCCAGTACTTC. This sequence encodes CAISESTRETQYF.

This chain uses TRBV29-1 with TRBJ2-1; D gene unclear. Trimming pared 4 bases from V and 2 bases from J, leaving 0 bases between. In germline, CDR1 is SQVTM, CDR2 ANQGSEA. This CDR3 contains 10 residues. CDR3: CSVAYNEQFF. CDR3 coding DNA: TGCAGCGTTGCCTACAATGAGCAGTTCTTC.

In this sample, this clonotype turned up a few times. This chain links TRBV7-9 with TRBJ2-5; D is unresolved. This CDR3 is 12 amino acids long. With 1 base removed from V and 11 bases from J, the gap between germline ends came to 11 bases. Germline V gene data show CDR1 as SEHNR and CDR2 as FQNEAQ (reference sequence). The CDR3 sequence is CASSLVSNEQYF. The DNA for the CDR3 is TGTGCCAGCAGCTTAGTTTCCAATGAGCAGTACTTC.

Remarks on this clonotype: Compared with germline, one end of the junction differs, possibly owing to a read error. The chain employs TRBV4-3 and TRBJ2-1; 8 bases line up with TRBD2. The CDR3 sequence is 15 residues long. Germline V gene sequence: CDR1 LGHNA, CDR2 YSLEER. The CDR3 reads CDSSQDHVAGNEQFF. The CDR3 DNA sequence: TGCGACAGCAGCCAAGATCACGTAGCGGGAAATGAGCAGTTCTTC.

The sample holds a few counts of this clonotype. The V gene is TRBV7-6, the J gene TRBJ2-5, with 8 bases aligning to TRBD1. V lost 1 base, J lost 11 bases, and 12 bases stayed unmatched. CDR1 and CDR2 from the germline V gene are SGHVS and FNYEAQ. The CDR3 runs 15 residues. The CDR3 loop is CASSLGTGPLGEQYF. Here the CDR3 DNA reads TGTGCCAGCAGCTTAGGGACAGGGCCCCTCGGGGAGCAGTACTTC.

The chain uses TRBV7-2 and TRBJ1-4; D remains ambiguous. Germline-derived CDR1 and CDR2 are SGHTA and FQGNSA. The CDR3 covers 16 residues. V was clipped by 7 bases and J by 2 bases, with 17 bases between them. The CDR3 reads CASTISVAATNEKLFF. The CDR3 nucleotides are TGTGCCAGCACCATTTCGGTTGCTGCGACTAATGAAAAACTGTTTTTT.

The gene calls are TRBV10-3 and TRBJ2-3; 12 bases are shared with TRBD2. Germline V gene data show CDR1 as ENHRY and CDR2 as SYGVKD. This CDR3 spans 19 amino acids. The J segment lost 0 bases and the V segment lost 4 bases, leaving 11 bases of the junction unmatched. CDR3 in amino acids: CAISVTSGGPRSSTDTQYF. The CDR3 region has the DNA TGTGCCATCAGTGTAACTAGCGGGGGGCCCCGCTCTAGCACAGATACGCAGTATTTT.